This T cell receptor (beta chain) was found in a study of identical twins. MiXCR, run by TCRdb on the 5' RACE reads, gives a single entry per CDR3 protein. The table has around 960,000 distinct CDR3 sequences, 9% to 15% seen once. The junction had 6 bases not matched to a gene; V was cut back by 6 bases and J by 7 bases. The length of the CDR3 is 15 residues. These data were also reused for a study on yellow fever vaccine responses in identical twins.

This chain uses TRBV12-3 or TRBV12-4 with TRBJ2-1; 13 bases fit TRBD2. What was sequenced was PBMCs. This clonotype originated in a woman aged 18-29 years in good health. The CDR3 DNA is TGTGCCAGCAGGGGGACTAGCGGGATTGTAAATGAGCAGTTCTTC. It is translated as CASRGTSGIVNEQFF.